The next 22 T cell receptor beta chains were all read from a single sample in a study of CD8 T cells in Susac syndrome. Reverse transcription of roughly 0.5 to 1 ug RNA used random hexamers. From the immunoSEQ multiplex PCR reads, TCRdb called clonotypes with MiXCR, one entry per CDR3 protein. The profile covers some 400,000 distinct CDR3 sequences, with approximately 85% appearing a single time and approximately 0.12% taken by the ten largest. The sequenced sample was CD8+ T cells from PBMCs. All receptors come from a human donor with multiple sclerosis.

The table lists this clonotype with a few counts. V usage is TRBV6-5 and J usage is TRBJ1-1; no reliable D call. With 0 bases removed from V and 1 base from J, the gap between germline ends came to 9 bases. The CDR3 totals 15 residues. Germline V CDR1 and CDR2: MNHEY, SVGAGI. The chain's CDR3 is CASSYSPQPNTEAFF. In DNA form, the CDR3 reads TGTGCCAGCAGTTACTCGCCCCAGCCGAACACTGAAGCTTTCTTT.

This clonotype was detected once. CDR3 in DNA: TGTGCCAGCAGTTTATCGATCCATCAGCCCCAGCATTTT. Protein product: CASSLSIHQPQHF. This chain uses TRBV27 with TRBJ1-5; D remains unclear. In germline, CDR1 is MNHEY, CDR2 SMNVEV (reference sequence). V lost 0 bases and J 5 bases, leaving 5 bases between the germline ends. CDR3 length: 13 residues.

The chain has TRBV5-5 and TRBJ2-4; D remains ambiguous. The germline gives CDR1 SGHKS, CDR2 YYEKEE (reference sequence). V lost 0 bases and J 3 bases, leaving 1 base between the germline ends. The CDR3 contains 12 residues. CDR3 DNA: TGTGCCAGCAGCTTGGACAAAAACATTCAGTACTTC. Translation: CASSLDKNIQYF. The full variable domain, its missing parts supplied by reference TRBV5-5 and TRBJ2-4, is DAGVTQSPTHLIKTRGQQVTLRCSPISGHKSVSWYQQVLGQGPQFIFQYYEKEERGRGNFPDRFSARQFPNYSSELNVNALLLGDSALYLCASSLDKNIQYFGAGTRLSVL.

The rearrangement joins TRBV28 to TRBJ2-7, with D perhaps given as TRBD1 or TRBD2 (5 bases each). V lost 5 bases to trimming and J lost 3 bases, with 14 bases between them. This CDR3 is 14 amino acids long. The germline CDR1 and CDR2 sequences are MDHEN and SYDVKM. CDR3 in DNA: TGTGCCAGCAGTCTTCGGGACGGTATCTACGAGCAGTACTTC. Translated: CASSLRDGIYEQYF. The whole variable domain, filled in from reference TRBV28 and TRBJ2-7, reads DVKVTQSSRYLVKRTGEKVFLECVQDMDHENMFWYRQDPGLGLRLIYFSYDVKMKEKGDIPEGYSVSREKKERFSLILESASTNQTSMYLCASSLRDGIYEQYFGPGTRLTVT.

The rearrangement links TRBV7-2 to TRBJ2-3; D call uncertain. The CDR3 totals 17 residues. Germline V gene lookup returns CDR1 SGHTA and CDR2 FQGNSA. The V end lost 0 bases, the J end lost 4 bases, and 17 bases lay between the germline ends. The CDR3 loop is CASSLALKWVAPDTQYF. The DNA of the CDR3 is TGTGCCAGCAGCTTAGCGCTAAAGTGGGTAGCTCCAGATACGCAGTATTTT.

The chain couples TRBV3-1 to TRBJ1-2, with D unresolved. Germline values: CDR1 LGHDT, CDR2 YNNKEL (reference sequence). The germline V and J ends were trimmed by 2 bases and 6 bases, with 22 bases remaining between them. The CDR3 runs 17 residues. The CDR3 spells CASSQRETVWAGHGYTF. Written as DNA, the CDR3 is TGTGCCAGCAGCCAACGTGAAACCGTCTGGGCAGGACATGGCTACACCTTC.

V and J are TRBV20-1 and TRBJ2-7; D is uncertain. CDR1 and CDR2 from the germline V gene are DFQATT and SNEGSKA (reference sequence). CDR3 length: 12 amino acids. V was trimmed by 4 bases and J by 4 bases, leaving 11 bases between them. CDR3 bases: TGCAGTGCTATCGACCTCCGTTACGAGCAGTACTTC. Amino acids: CSAIDLRYEQYF.

The chain combines TRBV24-1 with TRBJ2-3; D uncertain. In germline, CDR1 is KGHDR, CDR2 SFDVKD. CDR3 size: 14 residues. V dropped 2 bases and J dropped 2 bases, with 7 bases sitting between them. DNA of the CDR3: TGTGCCACCAGTGATTCTGGGAACACAGATACGCAGTATTTT. It is translated as CATSDSGNTDTQYF.

This clonotype appeared once. The rearrangement joins TRBV29-1 to TRBJ2-7; 10 nucleotides line up with TRBD2. The CDR3 is made up of 15 amino acids. V shed 6 bases, J shed 3 bases, and the junction held 11 bases outside the gene matches. The germline CDR1 and CDR2 sequences are SQVTM and ANQGSEA. The CDR3 spells CSVMKRGTSVYEQYF. As DNA, the CDR3 is TGCAGCGTCATGAAAAGGGGGACTAGCGTCTACGAGCAGTACTTC.

V and J are TRBV4-2 and TRBJ1-2, with D unclear. This CDR3 spans 15 amino acids. Trimming shortened V by 0 bases and J by 2 bases, and 10 bases separated the two germline ends. Germline values: CDR1 LGHNA, CDR2 YNFKEQ. In nucleotides, the CDR3 is TGTGCCAGCAGCCAAGAACCCGGGTTAAACTATGGCTACACCTTC. Translation: CASSQEPGLNYGYTF.

This sequence joins TRBV11-2 and TRBJ2-7, with TRBD2 matching over 8 bases. V lost 7 bases to trimming and J lost 3 bases; unmatched junction nucleotides: 2. In germline, CDR1 is SGHAT, CDR2 FQNNGV. The CDR3 has 12 residues. CDR3 in amino acids: CASNREGYEQYF. Here the CDR3 DNA reads TGTGCCAGCAATCGGGAGGGCTACGAGCAGTACTTC.

The sample holds a few counts of this clonotype. The genes are TRBV28 and TRBJ2-1; the D gene could be TRBD1 or TRBD2 (6 bases each). The CDR3 length is 14 residues. V was pared by 3 bases and J by 3 bases, with 9 bases between. Germline CDR1 and CDR2: MDHEN and SYDVKM. The CDR3 sequence: CASSLEGDYNEQFF. The CDR3 region has the DNA TGTGCCAGCAGTTTGGAGGGGGACTACAATGAGCAGTTCTTC.

V and J are TRBV11-2 and TRBJ2-5, with D hard to call. Germline-derived CDR1 and CDR2 are SGHAT and FQNNGV. V shed 4 bases and J shed 2 bases, with 11 bases lying between them. The CDR3 covers 14 residues. For the CDR3, the DNA is TGTGCCAGCAGCTCGACCCTCCAACAAGAGACCCAGTACTTC. Translated, it gives CASSSTLQQETQYF.

This chain joins TRBV3-1 and TRBJ1-1; D ambiguous. CDR1 is LGHDT, CDR2 YNNKEL, per germline (reference sequence). The length of the CDR3 is 15 residues. V lost 1 base to trimming and J lost 1 base, with 10 bases between them. The DNA for the CDR3 is TGTGCCAGCAGCCAAGCAAGATGGGGGAACACTGAAGCTTTCTTT. Residues: CASSQARWGNTEAFF.

The rearrangement uses TRBV28 and TRBJ1-4; no definite D call. This CDR3 contains 14 residues. Between the trimmed V and J ends, which lost 3 bases and 7 bases, there was a span of 12 bases. Germline V lookup: CDR1 MDHEN, CDR2 SYDVKM. This chain's CDR3 is CASSFRKGSEKLFF. The CDR3 nucleotides read TGTGCCAGCAGTTTCCGGAAAGGGAGTGAAAAACTGTTTTTT.

The rearrangement links TRBV4-1 to TRBJ1-2, with D maybe TRBD1 (6 bases). This CDR3 is built from 15 residues. Looked up from germline, CDR1 is MGHRA and CDR2 is YSYEKL. V gave up 1 base and J gave up 2 bases, with 11 bases separating them. This CDR3 is CASSQGRTANYGYTF. CDR3 sequence (DNA): TGCGCCAGCAGCCAAGGGAGGACAGCGAACTATGGCTACACCTTC.

This clonotype was detected once. The gene calls are TRBV5-8 and TRBJ2-2; 9 bases are shared with TRBD1. J gave up 0 bases and V 4 bases, and 4 bases lay outside the gene matches. The germline gives CDR1 SGHTS, CDR2 YDEGEE. The CDR3 is made up of 16 amino acids. The chain's CDR3 is CASSPRDRANTGELFF. The CDR3 coding sequence is TGTGCCAGCAGCCCCCGGGACAGGGCGAACACCGGGGAGCTGTTTTTT.

The genes are TRBV14 and TRBJ1-1; no firm D call. This CDR3 has 12 residues. V lost 2 bases and J 5 bases, leaving 6 bases between the germline ends. The germline V gene encodes CDR1 SGHDN and CDR2 FVKESK. The CDR3 DNA reads TGTGCCAGCAGCCAAATCGGTACTGAAGCTTTCTTT. This translates into CASSQIGTEAFF.

The chain combines TRBV4-1 with TRBJ1-1; 7 bases are shared with TRBD1. From germline, CDR1 is MGHRA and CDR2 YSYEKL. V shed 0 bases, J shed 5 bases, and the junction held 21 bases outside the gene matches. The CDR3 is 20 residues long. In DNA form, the CDR3 reads TGCGCCAGCAGCCAAGAGGAAGTACTTGGGTGTCAGGGGGTGGGTACTGAAGCTTTCTTT. It is translated as CASSQEEVLGCQGVGTEAFF.

The CDR3 sequence is CAWSRMNTEAFF. For the CDR3, the DNA is TGTGCCTGGAGTAGGATGAACACTGAAGCTTTCTTT. The chain recombines TRBV30 with TRBJ1-1; D is uncertain. Germline-derived CDR1 and CDR2 are GTSNPN and SVGIG (reference sequence). V was pared by 2 bases and J by 0 bases, with 4 bases between. This CDR3 is 12 amino acids long.

J is TRBJ1-4 and V is TRBV29-1, with TRBD1 matching over 7 bases. This CDR3 is 14 amino acids long. V lost 7 bases and J lost 7; bases outside the gene matches: 12. The germline CDR1 and CDR2 sequences are SQVTM and ANQGSEA. CDR3 protein: CSGTAGGAGEKLFF. The DNA for the CDR3 is TGCAGCGGGACCGCAGGGGGAGCGGGTGAAAAACTGTTTTTT.

The V and J genes are TRBV20-1 and TRBJ2-3; 9 positions match TRBD2. Germline V CDR1 and CDR2: DFQATT, SNEGSKA (reference sequence). V lost 0 bases, J lost 3 bases, and 1 base stayed unmatched. This CDR3 has 14 amino acids. The CDR3 loop is CSARDSGSTDTQYF. CDR3 bases: TGCAGTGCTAGAGATAGCGGGAGTACAGATACGCAGTATTTT.